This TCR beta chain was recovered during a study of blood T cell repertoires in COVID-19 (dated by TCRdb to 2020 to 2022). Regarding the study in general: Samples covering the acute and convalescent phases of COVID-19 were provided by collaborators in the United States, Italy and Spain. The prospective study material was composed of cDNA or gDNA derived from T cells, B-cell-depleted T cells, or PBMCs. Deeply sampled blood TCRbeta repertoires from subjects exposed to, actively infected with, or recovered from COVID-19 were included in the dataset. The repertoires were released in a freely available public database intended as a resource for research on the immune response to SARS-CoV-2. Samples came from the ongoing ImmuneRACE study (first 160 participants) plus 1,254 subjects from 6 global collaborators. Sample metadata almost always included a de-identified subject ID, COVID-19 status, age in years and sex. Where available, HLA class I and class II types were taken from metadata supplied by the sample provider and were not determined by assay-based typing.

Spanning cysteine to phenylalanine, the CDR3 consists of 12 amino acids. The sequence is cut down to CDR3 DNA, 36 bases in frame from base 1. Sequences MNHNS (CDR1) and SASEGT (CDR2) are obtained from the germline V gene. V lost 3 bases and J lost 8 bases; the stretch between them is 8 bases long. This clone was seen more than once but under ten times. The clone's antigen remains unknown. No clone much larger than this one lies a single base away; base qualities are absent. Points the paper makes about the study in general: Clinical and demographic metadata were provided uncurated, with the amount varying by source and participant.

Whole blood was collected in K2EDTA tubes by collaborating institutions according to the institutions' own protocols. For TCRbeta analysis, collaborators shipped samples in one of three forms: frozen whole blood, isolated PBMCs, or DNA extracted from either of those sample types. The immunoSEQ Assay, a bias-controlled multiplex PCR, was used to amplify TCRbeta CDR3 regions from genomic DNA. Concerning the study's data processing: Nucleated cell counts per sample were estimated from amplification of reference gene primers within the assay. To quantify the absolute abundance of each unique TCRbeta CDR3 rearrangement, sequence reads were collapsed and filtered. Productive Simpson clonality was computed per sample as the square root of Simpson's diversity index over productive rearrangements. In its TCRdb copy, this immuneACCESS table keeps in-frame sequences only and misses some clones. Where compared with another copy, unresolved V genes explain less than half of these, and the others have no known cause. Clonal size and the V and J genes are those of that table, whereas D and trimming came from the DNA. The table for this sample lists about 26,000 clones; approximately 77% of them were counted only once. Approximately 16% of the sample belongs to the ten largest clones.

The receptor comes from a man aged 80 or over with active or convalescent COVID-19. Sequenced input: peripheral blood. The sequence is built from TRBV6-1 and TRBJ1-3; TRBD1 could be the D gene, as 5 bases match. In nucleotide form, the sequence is TGTGCCAGCAGTGAGGGGGGATACACCATATATTTT. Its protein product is CASSEGGYTIYF.